This T cell receptor beta chain is drawn from a study of blood T cell repertoires in COVID-19. Generated by immunoSEQ multiplex PCR, the TCRdb table keeps only in-frame clones and is missing some. The data hold approximately 140,000 clones, with roughly 87% observed a single time. Trimming stripped 1 base from V and 3 bases from J, with 10 bases between. The CDR3 contains 15 residues. From germline, CDR1 is SNHLY and CDR2 FYNNEI. The specimen sequenced was peripheral blood. V and J are TRBV2 and TRBJ1-3; TRBD1 is a possible D gene (5 bases). The TCR originated in a woman aged 55-69 years with active or convalescent COVID-19. The CDR3: CASSEEGRVGNTIYF. The CDR3 bases are TGTGCCAGCAGTGAAGAGGGCAGGGTTGGAAACACCATATATTTT.